This T cell receptor (beta chain) was identified during a study of cytomegalovirus exposure and HLA in healthy donors (dated by TCRdb to 2015 to 2018). About the investigation overall: A later analysis indicated that the roughly 120 validation repertoires were generated on the platform also employed for the roughly 650 repertoires of the first cohort. The aim of the study was to test whether cataloging public T cell receptors could identify signatures of past pathogen exposure. Along with the approximately 700-subject first cohort, a separate validation cohort of over a hundred different subjects was used. High-throughput TCR immunosequencing, statistical association of individual TCRs with disease status, and machine learning were combined to predict cytomegalovirus infection status.

Library preparation used the immunoSEQ multiplex PCR assay. On the study's bioinformatics: A statistical classification framework was built for diagnosing cytomegalovirus status from the catalog of TCR beta chain sequences. TCRdb took this table from immuneACCESS and kept in-frame rearrangements with V and J called. Such tables lack part of the clones; where checked against another copy, unresolved V genes explain under half of the gap, and the rest is unexplained. The V and J calls and clone size are taken from that table; D and trimming were inferred from the DNA. The sample yields some 75,000 clones; approximately 96% were counted once. The ten most abundant clones make up roughly 1.3% of the sample. As for this clone: The specificity of this receptor is unknown. The sample holds no much larger clone one base away, and base qualities are not on file.

The donors belonged to the validation cohort of 90 to 150 subjects, which was separate from the approximately 700-subject first cohort. The investigation overall reported the following: A few of the identified cytomegalovirus-associated TCR beta chains were confirmed in vitro to be specific for cytomegalovirus antigens. The authors suggested that the approach could potentially be extended to other disease states and immunological phenotypes. A later analysis found that TCRs clustered in the first cohort also tended to co-occur in the roughly 120 validation repertoires, with 94% of cluster scores above 0. In both the original and validation cohorts, the classifier was reported to diagnose cytomegalovirus status with high specificity and sensitivity. Most TCR sequences were observed very rarely across donors, whereas some public TCRs were present in many individuals. A total of 150 or so TCR beta chains were listed by the study as associated with cytomegalovirus. A later analysis lacked HLA typing for the validation cohort, so it scored co-occurrence in that cohort across all 110 or so repertoires.

Counted from cysteine to phenylalanine, this CDR3 has 14 amino acids. Of the read, only the CDR3 DNA is kept; its 42 bases are in frame from base 1. From a lookup of the germline V gene, CDR1 and CDR2 are MDHEN and SYDVKM. Trimming costs V 6 bases and J 4 bases, and their ends lie 15 bases apart. Recombination connected TRBV28 to TRBJ1-2, and perhaps TRBD1 as D gene, on 6 matching bases. The sample consisted of PBMCs. This TCR was sampled from a woman between 18 and 29 years old in good health and CMV-seronegative. The sequence in DNA is TGTGCCAGCAGAAGTTTCGACAGGACCTATGGCTACACCTTC. The resulting protein is CASRSFDRTYGYTF.